The rows below give T cell receptor beta chains drawn from one sample of a study of beta chain features in type 1 diabetes. Libraries were prepared by immunoSEQ multiplex PCR; TCRdb keeps only in-frame clonotypes and omits some of them. Of under 850,000 clones listed, roughly 13% are singletons. Sample: naive CD4+ T cells from blood. These receptors were collected from a man aged 18 to 29 with type 1 diabetes. The CDR3 runs from the conserved cysteine through the conserved F or W. A D gene is named only where the DNA matches it firmly. Expanded clones are given a class, and other clones once, few, many or no size at all.

d_gene: NA; j_gene: TRBJ2-2; abundance: many; v_gene: TRBV7-9; CDR3nt: TGTGCCAGCAGCTTCGGTATGGCGGAGGGAGCCGGGGAGCTGTTTTTT; CDR3aa: CASSFGMAEGAGELFF
d_gene: NA; j_gene: TRBJ2-3; abundance: NA; v_gene: TRBV29-1; CDR3nt: TGCAGCGTTGGAGCCCCGAGGGGATCGCTGGATACGCAGTATTTT; CDR3aa: CSVGAPRGSLDTQYF
d_gene: NA; j_gene: TRBJ2-5; abundance: few; v_gene: TRBV4-1; CDR3nt: TGCGCCAGCAGCCAAGATCTGCGGGGGCCGTACCAAGAGACCCAGTACTTC; CDR3aa: CASSQDLRGPYQETQYF
d_gene: TRBD2; j_gene: TRBJ2-3; abundance: NA; v_gene: TRBV7-2; CDR3nt: TGTGCCAGCAGCACGGGACTAGCGGGGGTGGCAGATACGCAGTATTTT; CDR3aa: CASSTGLAGVADTQYF
d_gene: NA; j_gene: TRBJ2-3; abundance: few; v_gene: TRBV4-1; CDR3nt: TGCGCCAGCAGCCAAGTGGGGCTGAGCACAGATACGCAGTATTTT; CDR3aa: CASSQVGLSTDTQYF
d_gene: NA; j_gene: TRBJ1-1; abundance: few; v_gene: TRBV14; CDR3nt: TGTGCCAGCAGCCTCTATGGATGGAACACTGAAGCTTTCTTT; CDR3aa: CASSLYGWNTEAFF
d_gene: NA; j_gene: TRBJ1-1; abundance: few; v_gene: TRBV30; CDR3nt: TGTGCCTGGGCCTTTACAGGGAGGAACACTGAAGCTTTCTTT; CDR3aa: CAWAFTGRNTEAFF
d_gene: NA; j_gene: TRBJ2-5; abundance: NA; v_gene: TRBV18; CDR3nt: TGTGCCAGCTCCCCAGGGGAAGAGACCCAGTACTTC; CDR3aa: CASSPGEETQYF
d_gene: TRBD2; j_gene: TRBJ2-1; abundance: few; v_gene: TRBV7-8; CDR3nt: TGTGCCAGCAGCTTATCTCGGCTAGCGGCCTACAATGAGCAGTTCTTC; CDR3aa: CASSLSRLAAYNEQFF
d_gene: NA; j_gene: TRBJ1-1; abundance: NA; v_gene: TRBV2; CDR3nt: TGTGCCAGCACCGGAGAACCTCAGGGAATAGGTGAAGCTTTCTTT; CDR3aa: CASTGEPQGIGEAFF
d_gene: TRBD1; j_gene: TRBJ1-1; abundance: few; v_gene: TRBV5-1; CDR3nt: TGCGCCAGCAGCTTGGTCACAGGGGGTGAAGCTTTCTTT; CDR3aa: CASSLVTGGEAFF
d_gene: TRBD2; j_gene: TRBJ2-1; abundance: few; v_gene: TRBV7-3; CDR3nt: TGTGCCAGCAGCCCCCTCGGTGGGGGGACTAGCGGATTCTCCTACAATGAGCAGTTCTTC; CDR3aa: CASSPLGGGTSGFSYNEQFF
d_gene: NA; j_gene: TRBJ2-5; abundance: few; v_gene: TRBV19; CDR3nt: TGTGCCAGTAGCCTAAACGTTCTGGAGACCCAGTACTTC; CDR3aa: CASSLNVLETQYF
d_gene: NA; j_gene: TRBJ1-6; abundance: once; v_gene: TRBV19; CDR3nt: TGTGCCAGTAGTCCCCTGGGAGGAGGTAATTCACCCCTCCACTTT; CDR3aa: CASSPLGGGNSPLHF
d_gene: NA; j_gene: TRBJ2-7; abundance: NA; v_gene: TRBV19; CDR3nt: TGTGCCAGTAGTAAAATGACAGGCGTAAACTACGAGCAGTACTTC; CDR3aa: CASSKMTGVNYEQYF
d_gene: NA; j_gene: TRBJ2-3; abundance: few; v_gene: TRBV5-6; CDR3nt: TGTGCCAGCACCCTTGTCCCGGGGGATACGCAGTATTTT; CDR3aa: CASTLVPGDTQYF
d_gene: TRBD2; j_gene: TRBJ2-5; abundance: few; v_gene: TRBV14; CDR3nt: TGTGCCAGCAGCCTAGGACTAGCGGAGACCCAGTACTTC; CDR3aa: CASSLGLAETQYF
d_gene: TRBD1; j_gene: TRBJ1-2; abundance: NA; v_gene: TRBV4-1; CDR3nt: TGCGCCAGCAGCCAAGACCGGGACAGAGGCTATGGCTACACCTTC; CDR3aa: CASSQDRDRGYGYTF
d_gene: NA; j_gene: TRBJ2-5; abundance: NA; v_gene: TRBV5-4; CDR3nt: TGTGCCAGCAGCTTTTCTGGGGGGCAAGAGACCCAGTACTTC; CDR3aa: CASSFSGGQETQYF
d_gene: NA; j_gene: TRBJ2-3; abundance: NA; v_gene: TRBV5-1; CDR3nt: TGCGCCAGCATTCGGGGGACGGAAGCAGATACGCAGTATTTT; CDR3aa: CASIRGTEADTQYF
d_gene: TRBD1; j_gene: TRBJ1-2; abundance: NA; v_gene: TRBV11-2; CDR3nt: TGTGCCAGCAGCTTAGAGGGACAGGGAGGCTACACCTTC; CDR3aa: CASSLEGQGGYTF
d_gene: NA; j_gene: TRBJ2-3; abundance: NA; v_gene: TRBV6-6; CDR3nt: TGTGCCAGCAGGAGGGTACGAGATACGCAGTATTTT; CDR3aa: CASRRVRDTQYF
d_gene: NA; j_gene: TRBJ1-4; abundance: NA; v_gene: TRBV7-9; CDR3nt: TGTGCCAGCAGCTTCGGGACTGACAAACTGTTTTTT; CDR3aa: CASSFGTDKLFF
d_gene: TRBD2; j_gene: TRBJ2-5; abundance: NA; v_gene: TRBV28; CDR3nt: TGTGCCAGCAGTTCGGGGGGACCTAGGGAGACCCAGTACTTC; CDR3aa: CASSSGGPRETQYF
d_gene: NA; j_gene: TRBJ1-5; abundance: NA; v_gene: TRBV30; CDR3nt: TGTGCCTGGAGTAGGCACAATAGCAATCAGCCCCAGCATTTT; CDR3aa: CAWSRHNSNQPQHF
d_gene: NA; j_gene: TRBJ1-6; abundance: few; v_gene: TRBV30; CDR3nt: TGTGCCTGGAGCGGGGTCTGGTCCCTCCACTTT; CDR3aa: CAWSGVWSLHF
d_gene: NA; j_gene: TRBJ1-1; abundance: NA; v_gene: TRBV6-8; CDR3nt: TGTGCCAGCAGTTACGAAAAGGACGGGAACACTGAAGCTTTCTTT; CDR3aa: CASSYEKDGNTEAFF
d_gene: NA; j_gene: TRBJ2-7; abundance: few; v_gene: TRBV7-9; CDR3nt: TGTGCCAGCAGCTCCATAGACGATGGCGAGCAGTACTTC; CDR3aa: CASSSIDDGEQYF
d_gene: NA; j_gene: TRBJ1-5; abundance: NA; v_gene: TRBV5-6; CDR3nt: TGTGCCAGCAGCTTGGCCGGAACAGGCAATCAGCCCCAGCATTTT; CDR3aa: CASSLAGTGNQPQHF
d_gene: NA; j_gene: TRBJ1-5; abundance: NA; v_gene: TRBV29-1; CDR3nt: TGCAGCGTTGGTGGGATTAGCAATCAGCCCCAGCATTTT; CDR3aa: CSVGGISNQPQHF
d_gene: NA; j_gene: TRBJ2-1; abundance: NA; v_gene: TRBV9; CDR3nt: TGTGCCAGCAGCGTTACGCCTCAATACAATGAGCAGTTCTTC; CDR3aa: CASSVTPQYNEQFF
d_gene: NA; j_gene: TRBJ2-5; abundance: once; v_gene: TRBV5-4; CDR3nt: TGTGCCAGCAGCTTTTCGGGGGACCCTCAAGAGACCCAGTACTTC; CDR3aa: CASSFSGDPQETQYF
d_gene: NA; j_gene: TRBJ1-2; abundance: few; v_gene: TRBV5-8; CDR3nt: TGTGCCAGCAGCTTGTATAGTGCCTATGGCTACACCTTC; CDR3aa: CASSLYSAYGYTF
d_gene: NA; j_gene: TRBJ1-1; abundance: NA; v_gene: TRBV28; CDR3nt: TGTGCCAGCAGTCCAAACATCCTTAACACTGAAGCTTTCTTT; CDR3aa: CASSPNILNTEAFF
d_gene: NA; j_gene: TRBJ2-7; abundance: NA; v_gene: TRBV7-3; CDR3nt: TGTGCCAGCAGCCTACGCCCGGGGAGCGTTTCCTACGAGCAGTACTTC; CDR3aa: CASSLRPGSVSYEQYF
d_gene: NA; j_gene: TRBJ1-1; abundance: few; v_gene: TRBV6-5; CDR3nt: TGTGCCAGCAGTCCACAGGGCCCGAACACTGAAGCTTTCTTT; CDR3aa: CASSPQGPNTEAFF
d_gene: TRBD2; j_gene: TRBJ2-1; abundance: few; v_gene: TRBV28; CDR3nt: TGTGCCAGCAGTTTTGGGGTAGCGGGGGTTAATGAGCAGTTCTTC; CDR3aa: CASSFGVAGVNEQFF
d_gene: TRBD1; j_gene: TRBJ2-4; abundance: NA; v_gene: TRBV2; CDR3nt: TGTGCCGGCTCAGGGGGCAGTCAAGCCAAAAACATTCAGTACTTC; CDR3aa: CAGSGGSQAKNIQYF
d_gene: NA; j_gene: TRBJ2-1; abundance: once; v_gene: TRBV11-3; CDR3nt: TGTGCCAGCGCCCGGGGCCAGTTATACAATGAGCAGTTCTTC; CDR3aa: CASARGQLYNEQFF
d_gene: NA; j_gene: TRBJ2-7; abundance: few; v_gene: TRBV10-3; CDR3nt: TGTGCCATCAGTGAGGGGAGGCAGCAGTACTTC; CDR3aa: CAISEGRQQYF
d_gene: TRBD1; j_gene: TRBJ2-1; abundance: NA; v_gene: TRBV27; CDR3nt: TGTGCCAGCAGTCCTCGACAGGGTGTTGGCTATGAGCAGTTCTTC; CDR3aa: CASSPRQGVGYEQFF
d_gene: NA; j_gene: TRBJ1-4; abundance: NA; v_gene: TRBV5-6; CDR3nt: TGTGCCAGCCAACTGGGGACTGTCCCGGGAGGCAAAAATGAAAAACTGTTTTTT; CDR3aa: CASQLGTVPGGKNEKLFF
d_gene: TRBD1; j_gene: TRBJ1-1; abundance: few; v_gene: TRBV7-9; CDR3nt: TGTGCCAGCAGCATCACAGGGGGCGGGGAGAACACTGAAGCTTTCTTT; CDR3aa: CASSITGGGENTEAFF
d_gene: TRBD1; j_gene: TRBJ2-2; abundance: NA; v_gene: TRBV10-2; CDR3nt: TGCGCCAGCCTCATAACAGGGGGAACCGGGGAGCTGTTTTTT; CDR3aa: CASLITGGTGELFF
d_gene: NA; j_gene: TRBJ2-7; abundance: few; v_gene: TRBV18; CDR3nt: TGTGCCAGCTCACCACAAGGGGATTACACCTACGAGCAGTACTTC; CDR3aa: CASSPQGDYTYEQYF
d_gene: NA; j_gene: TRBJ1-6; abundance: NA; v_gene: TRBV29-1; CDR3nt: TGCAGCGCAGCGACCCTTGGTAATTCACCCCTCCACTTT; CDR3aa: CSAATLGNSPLHF
d_gene: NA; j_gene: TRBJ2-7; abundance: NA; v_gene: TRBV19; CDR3nt: TGTGCCAGTAGTGCGGATAGCCGCTACGAGCAGTACTTC; CDR3aa: CASSADSRYEQYF
d_gene: NA; j_gene: TRBJ1-6; abundance: few; v_gene: TRBV5-6; CDR3nt: TGTGCCAGCAGCCCTGATGGGGGCTCCTATAATTCACCCCTCCACTTT; CDR3aa: CASSPDGGSYNSPLHF
d_gene: NA; j_gene: TRBJ2-1; abundance: NA; v_gene: TRBV9; CDR3nt: TGTGCCAGCAGCGTAGTATGGGAAACCTACAATGAGCAGTTCTTC; CDR3aa: CASSVVWETYNEQFF
d_gene: TRBD1; j_gene: TRBJ1-2; abundance: NA; v_gene: TRBV30; CDR3nt: TGTGCCTGGACTCTGACAGGGGCACCTTCCTATGGCTACACCTTC; CDR3aa: CAWTLTGAPSYGYTF
d_gene: TRBD1; j_gene: TRBJ2-1; abundance: NA; v_gene: TRBV5-7; CDR3nt: TGTGCCAGCAGCCCCACCAGACAGGGCCGGGAGCAGTTCTTC; CDR3aa: CASSPTRQGREQFF
d_gene: NA; j_gene: TRBJ2-1; abundance: NA; v_gene: TRBV7-3; CDR3nt: TGTGCCAGCAGCTTAAGTGGTGAGCAGTTCTTC; CDR3aa: CASSLSGEQFF